The sequence of this T cell receptor (beta chain) was determined in a study of cytomegalovirus exposure and HLA in healthy donors. General observations from the study: Published work reported that the classifier diagnosed cytomegalovirus status with high specificity and sensitivity. Most TCR sequences were seen very rarely across donors, but some public TCRs occurred in many. TCR beta chains numbering more than 150 were designated cytomegalovirus-associated.

The donors were members of the validation cohort, which comprised about 130 subjects and was separate from the first cohort of 670 or so subjects. Of note for this clone: Antigen: not known.

Some clones are missing from TCRdb's copy, which holds only in-frame ones; the method was immunoSEQ multiplex PCR. The table lists over 70,000 clones, 70% to 90% of them singletons. Sequences were obtained from PBMCs. This receptor was obtained from a woman aged 18 to 35 in good health and CMV-seropositive.

The CDR3 reads CASSLHKSREKKEQYF. CDR3 nucleotide sequence: TGCGCCAGCAGCCTCCACAAATCCCGGGAGAAGAAGGAGCAGTACTTC. This chain uses TRBV4-1 with TRBJ2-7; D might be TRBD2 (6 bases). This CDR3 contains 16 residues. The ends were cut back, 4 bases at V and 7 bases at J, with 23 bases in the middle. Germline-derived CDR1 and CDR2 are MGHRA and YSYEKL.